A selection of T cell receptor beta chains follows, all from one sample in a study of T-cell reconstitution after alpha-beta-depleted transplantation in children. TCRdb itself ran the PCR reads through MiXCR, one entry per CDR3 protein. The data contain 250,000 or so distinct CDR3 sequences, under 30% of them singletons. The sequences come from PBMCs, mostly from graft donor cells, collected 360 days after TCRalphabeta/CD19-depleted stem cell transplant. These receptor sequences come from a female patient aged 2-10 years who had a stem cell transplant for congenital amegakaryocytic thrombocytopenia, so the T cells may come from the graft donor. CDR3s include the opening cysteine and the closing phenylalanine or tryptophan. The D gene is left open where the match is weak. Part of the rows lack a size; the others show once, few, many or a class for expanded clones.

clone_size j_call d_call cdr3_length v_call cdr3_aa cdr3_nt
few TRBJ1-4 TRBD1 17 TRBV4-1 CASSQQGQRLRNEKLFF TGCGCCAGCAGCCAGCAGGGACAGCGTCTACGTAATGAAAAACTGTTTTTT
many TRBJ2-3 . 15 TRBV9 CASSVTRRGTDTQYF TGTGCCAGCAGCGTAACTAGGCGGGGCACAGATACGCAGTATTTT
many TRBJ2-3 . 13 TRBV6-1 CASSERYRDTQYF TGTGCCAGCAGTGAACGTTATAGAGATACGCAGTATTTT
. TRBJ2-7 TRBD1 15 TRBV7-2 CASSLNPTGGYEQYF TGTGCCAGCAGCTTAAATCCCACAGGGGGCTACGAGCAGTACTTC
. TRBJ1-5 . 13 TRBV28 CASSKNLNQPQHF TGTGCCAGCAGTAAGAATCTGAATCAGCCCCAGCATTTT
few TRBJ2-7 TRBD1 14 TRBV2 CASSEPRGLYEQYF TGTGCCAGCAGTGAACCCAGGGGGCTCTACGAGCAGTACTTC
. TRBJ2-1 TRBD1 15 TRBV5-1 CASSWSRGQNNEQFF TGCGCCAGCAGCTGGAGCAGGGGGCAGAACAATGAGCAGTTCTTC
once TRBJ2-1 . 14 TRBV5-6 CASSLGPSTYEQFF TGTGCCAGCAGCTTGGGGCCCTCGACTTATGAGCAGTTCTTC
. TRBJ2-7 TRBD2 15 TRBV6-5 CASSYMPSGSAEQYF TGTGCCAGCAGTTACATGCCTAGCGGGAGTGCCGAGCAGTACTTC
. TRBJ2-3 . 15 TRBV5-6 CASSLVSPGSDTQYF TGTGCCAGCAGCTTAGTCAGCCCGGGGTCAGATACGCAGTATTTT
. TRBJ2-1 TRBD2 16 TRBV7-6 CASSFHLAGRNNEQFF TGTGCCAGCAGCTTCCATCTAGCGGGACGGAACAATGAGCAGTTCTTC
. TRBJ1-1 . 14 TRBV12-3/TRBV12-4 CASSLRLGNTEAFF TGTGCCAGCAGTTTACGATTGGGGAACACTGAAGCTTTCTTT
. TRBJ2-1 . 12 TRBV20-1 CSASSPAGREFF TGCAGTGCTAGCTCCCCCGCGGGACGGGAGTTCTTC
. TRBJ1-6 . 14 TRBV6-5 CASSWGSDNSPLHF TGTGCCAGCAGTTGGGGCAGCGATAATTCACCCCTCCACTTT
few TRBJ2-4 TRBD1 16 TRBV5-1 CASSPRTGGLGNIQYF TGCGCCAGCAGCCCCAGGACAGGGGGCTTAGGAAACATTCAGTACTTC
. TRBJ2-2 . 12 TRBV3-1 CASSGLLGELFF TGTGCCAGCAGCGGACTCCTCGGGGAGCTGTTTTTT
. TRBJ2-7 . 14 TRBV20-1 CSAGQGLGEDEQYF TGCAGTGCTGGCCAAGGGTTGGGAGAGGACGAGCAGTACTTC
many TRBJ2-3 TRBD2 13 TRBV29-1 CSVAAGEGDTQYF TGCAGCGTTGCAGCGGGAGAGGGAGATACGCAGTATTTT
many TRBJ2-2 . 16 TRBV10-3 CAISESRGAGAGELFF TGTGCCATCAGTGAGTCACGAGGGGCAGGAGCCGGGGAGCTGTTTTTT
many TRBJ2-3 . 11 TRBV9 CASSDTDTQYF TGTGCCAGCAGCGACACAGATACGCAGTATTTT
. TRBJ2-3 . 16 TRBV6-5 CASSYPPLGTTDTQYF TGTGCCAGCAGTTATCCCCCGCTCGGGACAACAGATACGCAGTATTTT
few TRBJ1-1 TRBD1 15 TRBV20-1 CSARRQGSKNTEAFF TGCAGTGCTAGAAGACAGGGCTCAAAGAACACTGAAGCTTTCTTT
. TRBJ1-5 . 17 TRBV4-1 CASSQVGAPVSNQPQHF TGCGCCAGCAGCCAGGTGGGGGCCCCTGTTAGCAATCAGCCCCAGCATTTT
many TRBJ1-1 TRBD1 13 TRBV29-1 CSVGLTGAAEAFF TGCAGCGTAGGCCTAACAGGGGCTGCTGAAGCTTTCTTT
. TRBJ2-1 TRBD2 17 TRBV7-9 CASSLGDLAGGPNEQFF TGTGCCAGCAGCTTAGGAGATCTAGCGGGAGGGCCCAATGAGCAGTTCTTC
few TRBJ1-1 . 11 TRBV28 CASQGPTEAFF TGTGCCAGTCAGGGGCCCACTGAAGCTTTCTTT
. TRBJ2-5 . 15 TRBV7-2 CASSLEGSVGQTQYF TGTGCCAGCAGCTTAGAGGGGAGTGTCGGGCAGACCCAGTACTTC
. TRBJ2-3 . 16 TRBV21-1 CASIGTSSGNTDTQYF TGTGCCAGCATCGGGACGTCTAGCGGGAACACAGATACGCAGTATTTT
. TRBJ1-6 . 13 TRBV12-3/TRBV12-4 CASSLRLSSPLHF TGTGCCAGCAGTTTGCGCCTTAGTTCACCCCTCCACTTT
. TRBJ2-1 . 11 TRBV20-1 CSAFSYNEQFF TGCAGTGCTTTCTCCTACAATGAGCAGTTCTTC
. TRBJ1-4 . 14 TRBV9 CASSARPEGEKLFF TGTGCCAGCAGCGCCCGCCCAGAGGGGGAAAAACTGTTTTTT
few TRBJ2-2 TRBD2 19 TRBV24-1 CATSDTTSGGLRRTGELFF TGTGCCACCAGTGATACGACTAGCGGGGGGCTCCGGAGAACCGGGGAGCTGTTTTTT
. TRBJ2-2 TRBD1 15 TRBV23-1 CALHTGQGARGELFF TGCGCCCTACATACGGGACAGGGAGCGAGGGGGGAGCTGTTTTTT
many TRBJ2-3 . 11 TRBV2 CASGFTDTQYF TGTGCCAGCGGATTCACAGATACGCAGTATTTT
few TRBJ2-7 TRBD1 13 TRBV20-1 CSAIRDRDSEQYF TGCAGTGCTATACGGGACAGGGATTCGGAGCAGTACTTC
few TRBJ2-7 . 14 TRBV5-5 CASSLGRFSYEQYF TGTGCCAGCAGCTTGGGGAGATTCTCCTACGAGCAGTACTTC
. TRBJ1-2 . 15 TRBV4-1 CASSLEGVGWRGYTF TGCGCCAGCAGCCTCGAGGGGGTTGGCTGGCGGGGCTACACCTTC
many TRBJ2-1 TRBD2 15 TRBV10-3 CAISEIRGLADEQFF TGTGCCATCAGTGAGATTAGGGGACTAGCCGACGAGCAGTTCTTC
. TRBJ1-4 . 14 TRBV6-1 CATRGLISFEKLFF TGTGCGACCCGGGGGCTTATTTCCTTCGAAAAACTGTTTTTT
. TRBJ2-5 . 11 TRBV29-1 CSYLVSETQYF TGCAGCTACCTAGTCTCGGAGACCCAGTACTTC
. TRBJ1-5 . 16 TRBV6-2/TRBV6-3 CASSYPTAGSNQPQHF TGTGCCAGCAGTTACCCGACCGCCGGGAGCAATCAGCCCCAGCATTTT
many TRBJ2-1 TRBD2 17 TRBV12-3/TRBV12-4 CASSFPPTSGVYNEQFF TGTGCCAGCAGTTTCCCCCCGACTAGCGGTGTCTACAATGAGCAGTTCTTC
. TRBJ2-5 TRBD1 15 TRBV28 CASSFPRGRQETQYF TGTGCCAGCAGTTTTCCGAGGGGGCGACAAGAGACCCAGTACTTC
few TRBJ2-3 TRBD1 17 TRBV7-6 CASSLGTGQGYTDTQYF TGTGCCAGCAGCCTAGGGACGGGACAGGGGTACACAGATACGCAGTATTTT
. TRBJ1-1 . 17 TRBV5-6 CASSSLGFFRGGTEAFF TGTGCCAGCAGCTCCCTCGGGTTCTTCCGGGGTGGTACTGAAGCTTTCTTT
. TRBJ2-7 TRBD1 17 TRBV6-5 CASSYTLGTVGIYEQYF TGTGCCAGCAGTTACACCCTAGGGACAGTGGGAATATACGAGCAGTACTTC
few TRBJ2-3 TRBD2 18 TRBV5-1 CASSLVPPLRGSADTQYF TGCGCCAGCAGCTTGGTCCCGCCCTTGCGGGGGTCGGCAGATACGCAGTATTTT
many TRBJ2-1 TRBD2 19 TRBV29-1 CSVVGGLAGFGISYNEQFF TGCAGCGTTGTTGGGGGACTAGCGGGCTTCGGTATCTCCTACAATGAGCAGTTCTTC
. TRBJ2-3 . 12 TRBV2 CASFRDTDTQYF TGTGCCAGCTTTCGGGACACAGATACGCAGTATTTT
. TRBJ2-5 . 18 TRBV20-1 CSARDLPLRAQGQETQYF TGCAGTGCTAGAGACCTCCCTCTTCGGGCCCAAGGGCAAGAGACCCAGTACTTC